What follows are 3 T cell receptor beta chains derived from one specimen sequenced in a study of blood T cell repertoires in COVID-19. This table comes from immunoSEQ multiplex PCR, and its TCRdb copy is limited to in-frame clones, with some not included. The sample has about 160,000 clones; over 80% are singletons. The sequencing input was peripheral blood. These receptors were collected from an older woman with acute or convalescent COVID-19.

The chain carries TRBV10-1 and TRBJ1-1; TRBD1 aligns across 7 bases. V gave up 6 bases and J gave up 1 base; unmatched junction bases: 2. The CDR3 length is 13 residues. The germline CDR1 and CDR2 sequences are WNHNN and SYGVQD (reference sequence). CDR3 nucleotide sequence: TGCGCCAGCAGACAGGGGCGGAACACTGAAGCTTTCTTT. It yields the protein CASRQGRNTEAFF.

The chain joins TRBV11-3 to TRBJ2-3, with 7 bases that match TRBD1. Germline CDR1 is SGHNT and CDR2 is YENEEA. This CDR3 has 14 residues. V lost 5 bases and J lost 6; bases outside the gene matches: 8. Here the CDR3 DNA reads TGTGCCAGCAGCCCCAGGGGGAAGATGGATACGCAGTATTTT. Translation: CASSPRGKMDTQYF.

In DNA form, the CDR3 reads TGCGCCAGCAGCTTGGATCCGTTCGGCAATCAGCCCCAGCATTTT. It encodes CASSLDPFGNQPQHF. The genes are TRBV5-1 and TRBJ1-5; D not certain. The CDR3 runs to 15 residues. The germline CDR1 and CDR2 sequences are SGHRS and YFSETQ. V was cut by 0 bases and J by 2 bases, with 9 bases left in between.